This T cell receptor (beta chain) was sequenced for a study of blood T cell repertoires in COVID-19. Looking at the study overall: The United States, Italy and Spain provided the acute and convalescent COVID-19 samples. PBMCs, B-cell-depleted T cells, or T cells provided the cDNA or gDNA that made up the material.

This CDR3 contains 13 residues. Germline CDR1 and CDR2: KGHDR and SFDVKD. V lost 7 bases to trimming and J lost 0 bases, with 8 bases between them. Original handling: Amplification of reference gene primers provided the estimated nucleated cell counts. TCRdb keeps only in-frame clones here, not all; method: immunoSEQ multiplex PCR. The V and J calls and clone size are taken from that table; D and trimming were inferred from the DNA. In the table there are almost 80,000 clones, approximately 92% of which are singletons. The sample comprised peripheral blood. The chain joins TRBV24-1 to TRBJ1-2; unclear D gene. The receptor was derived from a woman older than 75 with acute or convalescent COVID-19. The CDR3 DNA reads TGTGCCACCAGCCCGGGTCCTAACTATGGCTACACCTTC. Translation: CATSPGPNYGYTF.